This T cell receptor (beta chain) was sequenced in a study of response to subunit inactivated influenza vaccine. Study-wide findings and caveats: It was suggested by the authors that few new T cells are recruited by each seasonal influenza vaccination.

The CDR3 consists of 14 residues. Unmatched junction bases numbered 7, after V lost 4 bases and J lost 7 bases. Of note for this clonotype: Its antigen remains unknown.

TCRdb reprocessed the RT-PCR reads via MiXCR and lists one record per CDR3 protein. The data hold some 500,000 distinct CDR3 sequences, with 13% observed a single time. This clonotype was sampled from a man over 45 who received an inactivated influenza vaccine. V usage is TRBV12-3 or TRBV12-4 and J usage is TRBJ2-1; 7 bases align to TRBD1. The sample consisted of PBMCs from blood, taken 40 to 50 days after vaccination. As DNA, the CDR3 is TGTGCCAGCAGTTCCCGGGACAGTTTAAATGAGCAGTTCTTC. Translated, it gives CASSSRDSLNEQFF.